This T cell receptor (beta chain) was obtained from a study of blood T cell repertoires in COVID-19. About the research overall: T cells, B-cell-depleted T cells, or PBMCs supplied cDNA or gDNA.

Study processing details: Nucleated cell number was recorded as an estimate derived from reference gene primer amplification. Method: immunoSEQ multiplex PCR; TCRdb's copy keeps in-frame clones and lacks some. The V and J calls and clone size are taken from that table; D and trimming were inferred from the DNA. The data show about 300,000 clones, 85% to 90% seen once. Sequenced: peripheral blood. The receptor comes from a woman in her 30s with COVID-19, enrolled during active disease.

CDR3 in amino acids: CASSQGNSWYGYTF. The CDR3 nucleotides read TGTGCCAGCAGCCAAGGAAATAGTTGGTATGGCTACACCTTC. The V call is TRBV3-1 (or the pseudogene TRBV3-2), the J call TRBJ1-2; D unresolved. Germline V CDR1 and CDR2: LGHDT, YNNKEL (reference sequence). This CDR3 spans 14 amino acids. V was cut by 1 base and J by 5 bases, with 11 bases left in between.